A selection of T cell receptor beta chains follows, all from one sample in a study of PD-1 blockade in classical Hodgkin lymphoma. TCRdb's copy holds only in-frame clones and misses some; the assay was immunoSEQ multiplex PCR. Here the sample spans roughly 86,000 clones, about 83% being singletons. Sequences were derived from peripheral blood mononuclear cells (PBMCs), sampled before the fourth cycle of nivolumab. These receptors all stem from a human donor with classical Hodgkin lymphoma. Both conserved end residues are part of each CDR3. D genes are given only for firm matches. Size tells how often a clone was seen (once, few, many) or the class of an expanded clone, and some rows leave it out.

CDR3 protein: CASSEAPRGLSGELFF
CDR3 DNA: TGTGCCAGCAGTGAAGCACCCAGGGGGCTATCGGGGGAGCTGTTTTTT
D gene: TRBD1
clone size: .
CDR3 length: 16
J gene: TRBJ2-2
V gene: TRBV2

CDR3 protein: CAWSVGGGFTDTQYF
CDR3 DNA: TGTGCCTGGAGTGTAGGTGGGGGGTTCACAGATACGCAGTATTTT
D gene: .
clone size: .
CDR3 length: 15
J gene: TRBJ2-3
V gene: TRBV30

CDR3 protein: CASSELVAGNGELFF
CDR3 DNA: TGTGCCAGCAGTGAATTGGTGGCGGGAAACGGGGAGCTGTTTTTT
D gene: .
clone size: .
CDR3 length: 15
J gene: TRBJ2-2
V gene: TRBV2

CDR3 protein: CASSLDPGTTANEKLFF
CDR3 DNA: TGTGCCAGCAGCTTAGATCCGGGGACGACAGCTAATGAAAAACTGTTTTTT
D gene: .
clone size: once
CDR3 length: 17
J gene: TRBJ1-4
V gene: TRBV11-2

CDR3 protein: CASSHPGHSTDTQYF
CDR3 DNA: TGTGCCAGCAGCCATCCCGGACATAGCACAGATACGCAGTATTTT
D gene: .
clone size: .
CDR3 length: 15
J gene: TRBJ2-3
V gene: TRBV5-8

CDR3 protein: CASARREGTGELFF
CDR3 DNA: TGTGCCAGCGCACGGCGGGAGGGCACCGGGGAGCTGTTTTTT
D gene: TRBD2
clone size: .
CDR3 length: 14
J gene: TRBJ2-2
V gene: TRBV2

CDR3 protein: CASSPDRNYGYTF
CDR3 DNA: TGTGCCAGCAGCCCGGACCGTAACTATGGCTACACCTTC
D gene: .
clone size: .
CDR3 length: 13
J gene: TRBJ1-2
V gene: TRBV9

CDR3 protein: CASSLEFGSNEQFF
CDR3 DNA: TGTGCCAGCAGCTTAGAATTCGGGAGCAATGAGCAGTTCTTC
D gene: .
clone size: .
CDR3 length: 14
J gene: TRBJ2-1
V gene: TRBV7-7

CDR3 protein: CASSLSGTSWEQYF
CDR3 DNA: TGTGCCAGCAGCCTCTCCGGGACTTCGTGGGAGCAGTACTTC
D gene: .
clone size: few
CDR3 length: 14
J gene: TRBJ2-7
V gene: TRBV4-2

CDR3 protein: CASSKDGAGGVVIQYF
CDR3 DNA: TGTGCCAGCAGCAAAGACGGCGCAGGCGGAGTCGTCATTCAGTACTTC
D gene: .
clone size: .
CDR3 length: 16
J gene: TRBJ2-4
V gene: TRBV21-1

CDR3 protein: CASSVMSSGNTIYF
CDR3 DNA: TGTGCCAGCAGTGTGATGAGCTCTGGAAACACCATATATTTT
D gene: .
clone size: .
CDR3 length: 14
J gene: TRBJ1-3
V gene: TRBV2

CDR3 protein: CATQGQGVTPGNQPQHF
CDR3 DNA: TGTGCCACCCAGGGACAGGGAGTTACCCCCGGCAATCAGCCCCAGCATTTT
D gene: TRBD1
clone size: .
CDR3 length: 17
J gene: TRBJ1-5
V gene: TRBV28

CDR3 protein: CASSLRLAGENIQYF
CDR3 DNA: TGTGCCAGTAGTCTCAGACTAGCGGGAGAAAACATTCAGTACTTC
D gene: TRBD2
clone size: few
CDR3 length: 15
J gene: TRBJ2-4
V gene: TRBV19

CDR3 protein: CASSVSGTEAFF
CDR3 DNA: TGTGCCAGCAGTGTTTCGGGCACTGAAGCTTTCTTT
D gene: .
clone size: once
CDR3 length: 12
J gene: TRBJ1-1
V gene: TRBV2

CDR3 protein: CASSPIGGENSYEQYF
CDR3 DNA: TGTGCCAGCAGCCCGATCGGTGGGGAGAACTCCTACGAGCAGTACTTC
D gene: .
clone size: .
CDR3 length: 16
J gene: TRBJ2-7
V gene: TRBV14

CDR3 protein: CASSEGLVNEQFF
CDR3 DNA: TGTGCCAGCAGCGAAGGACTAGTAAATGAGCAGTTCTTC
D gene: TRBD2
clone size: .
CDR3 length: 13
J gene: TRBJ2-1
V gene: TRBV7-3

CDR3 protein: CASSEAALIIHGYTF
CDR3 DNA: TGTGCCAGCAGTGAAGCGGCTCTTATCATCCATGGCTACACCTTC
D gene: .
clone size: .
CDR3 length: 15
J gene: TRBJ1-2
V gene: TRBV2

CDR3 protein: CASSGTSTPQQYF
CDR3 DNA: TGTGCCAGCTCCGGGACTAGTACTCCTCAGCAGTACTTC
D gene: TRBD2
clone size: many
CDR3 length: 13
J gene: TRBJ2-7
V gene: TRBV7-9

CDR3 protein: CASSAQTSGRFTGELFF
CDR3 DNA: TGTGCCAGCAGTGCCCAGACTAGCGGGAGATTCACCGGGGAGCTGTTTTTT
D gene: TRBD2
clone size: .
CDR3 length: 17
J gene: TRBJ2-2
V gene: TRBV6-1

CDR3 protein: CASSLAVFGGNEQFF
CDR3 DNA: TGTGCCAGCAGCTTAGCGGTTTTCGGCGGCAATGAGCAGTTCTTC
D gene: .
clone size: .
CDR3 length: 15
J gene: TRBJ2-1
V gene: TRBV7-9

CDR3 protein: CASSEQGTGEETQYF
CDR3 DNA: TGTGCCAGCAGTGAACAGGGGACAGGGGAAGAGACCCAGTACTTC
D gene: TRBD1
clone size: .
CDR3 length: 15
J gene: TRBJ2-5
V gene: TRBV6-1

CDR3 protein: CASSSAGAPHGEQFF
CDR3 DNA: TGTGCCAGCAGCTCCGCAGGGGCTCCTCACGGTGAGCAGTTCTTC
D gene: .
clone size: .
CDR3 length: 15
J gene: TRBJ2-1
V gene: TRBV7-8

CDR3 protein: CASSTRTGKDTEAFF
CDR3 DNA: TGTGCCAGCAGCACCCGGACAGGGAAGGACACTGAAGCTTTCTTT
D gene: TRBD1
clone size: .
CDR3 length: 15
J gene: TRBJ1-1
V gene: TRBV11-2

CDR3 protein: CASRGTGGWVDTQYF
CDR3 DNA: TGTGCCAGCAGGGGGACAGGGGGCTGGGTAGATACGCAGTATTTT
D gene: TRBD1
clone size: .
CDR3 length: 15
J gene: TRBJ2-3
V gene: TRBV6-6

CDR3 protein: CASRARIQGGEAFF
CDR3 DNA: TGTGCCAGCAGAGCCAGGATACAGGGGGGTGAAGCTTTCTTT
D gene: TRBD1
clone size: .
CDR3 length: 14
J gene: TRBJ1-1
V gene: TRBV6-1

CDR3 protein: CASSEGLAGGGTQYF
CDR3 DNA: TGTGCCAGCAGTGAGGGACTAGCGGGAGGGGGGACCCAGTACTTC
D gene: TRBD2
clone size: .
CDR3 length: 15
J gene: TRBJ2-5
V gene: TRBV6-1

CDR3 protein: CASSGIAVTYEQYF
CDR3 DNA: TGTGCCAGCAGTGGGATAGCGGTGACCTACGAGCAGTACTTC
D gene: .
clone size: .
CDR3 length: 14
J gene: TRBJ2-7
V gene: TRBV2

CDR3 protein: CASSVSPESDTQYF
CDR3 DNA: TGTGCCAGCAGCGTTTCACCTGAGTCGGATACGCAGTATTTT
D gene: .
clone size: .
CDR3 length: 14
J gene: TRBJ2-3
V gene: TRBV9

CDR3 protein: CASRSTEGLAGTNEQFF
CDR3 DNA: TGCGCCAGCAGGAGTACCGAAGGACTAGCGGGAACAAATGAGCAGTTCTTC
D gene: TRBD2
clone size: .
CDR3 length: 17
J gene: TRBJ2-1
V gene: TRBV5-1

CDR3 protein: CASSLGDSSPYNEQFF
CDR3 DNA: TGCGCCAGCAGCTTGGGAGACTCCTCCCCCTACAATGAGCAGTTCTTC
D gene: .
clone size: .
CDR3 length: 16
J gene: TRBJ2-1
V gene: TRBV5-1

CDR3 protein: CASSQDAIAGNPYEQYF
CDR3 DNA: TGCGCCAGCAGCCAAGATGCGATAGCGGGGAACCCCTACGAGCAGTACTTC
D gene: TRBD2
clone size: .
CDR3 length: 17
J gene: TRBJ2-7
V gene: TRBV4-3

CDR3 protein: CASTAYSGANVLTF
CDR3 DNA: TGCGCCAGCACGGCCTACTCTGGGGCCAACGTCCTGACTTTC
D gene: .
clone size: few
CDR3 length: 14
J gene: TRBJ2-6
V gene: TRBV5-1

CDR3 protein: CASSLDVGGESSYNEQFF
CDR3 DNA: TGCGCCAGCAGCTTGGACGTCGGCGGGGAAAGCTCCTACAATGAGCAGTTCTTC
D gene: .
clone size: .
CDR3 length: 18
J gene: TRBJ2-1
V gene: TRBV5-1

CDR3 protein: CASSQPEGSETQYF
CDR3 DNA: TGCGCCAGCAGCCAACCTGAGGGGTCGGAGACCCAGTACTTC
D gene: .
clone size: .
CDR3 length: 14
J gene: TRBJ2-5
V gene: TRBV4-3

CDR3 protein: CASSFRGRGWTEAFF
CDR3 DNA: TGTGCCAGCAGTTTTCGGGGCAGGGGTTGGACTGAAGCTTTCTTT
D gene: .
clone size: .
CDR3 length: 15
J gene: TRBJ1-1
V gene: TRBV6-5

CDR3 protein: CASSIARIAGNTIYF
CDR3 DNA: TGTGCCAGTAGTATAGCCCGGATAGCTGGAAACACCATATATTTT
D gene: .
clone size: many
CDR3 length: 15
J gene: TRBJ1-3
V gene: TRBV19

CDR3 protein: CASSPHLSVAGQAQETQYF
CDR3 DNA: TGTGCCAGCAGCCCCCACTTGTCCGTAGCGGGACAGGCACAAGAGACCCAGTACTTC
D gene: .
clone size: .
CDR3 length: 19
J gene: TRBJ2-5
V gene: TRBV9

CDR3 protein: CAIGARTLGTEAFF
CDR3 DNA: TGTGCCATCGGCGCAAGGACGTTGGGCACTGAAGCTTTCTTT
D gene: .
clone size: .
CDR3 length: 14
J gene: TRBJ1-1
V gene: TRBV10-3

CDR3 protein: CAYGDGTHYGYTF
CDR3 DNA: TGTGCCTACGGGGACGGGACTCACTATGGCTACACCTTC
D gene: .
clone size: .
CDR3 length: 13
J gene: TRBJ1-2
V gene: TRBV5-4

CDR3 protein: CASSTDRGQPQHF
CDR3 DNA: TGTGCCAGCAGTACCGACAGGGGGCAGCCCCAGCATTTT
D gene: TRBD1
clone size: .
CDR3 length: 13
J gene: TRBJ1-5
V gene: TRBV6-5

CDR3 protein: CASSYGATGNTIYF
CDR3 DNA: TGTGCCAGCAGCTATGGGGCAACTGGAAACACCATATATTTT
D gene: .
clone size: .
CDR3 length: 14
J gene: TRBJ1-3
V gene: TRBV5-4

CDR3 protein: CSASRQNEQFF
CDR3 DNA: TGCAGTGCTAGCCGGCAAAATGAGCAGTTCTTC
D gene: .
clone size: .
CDR3 length: 11
J gene: TRBJ2-1
V gene: TRBV20-1

CDR3 protein: CASSIGVAGENTEAFF
CDR3 DNA: TGTGCCAGTAGTATAGGGGTAGCAGGTGAGAACACTGAAGCTTTCTTT
D gene: .
clone size: .
CDR3 length: 16
J gene: TRBJ1-1
V gene: TRBV19

CDR3 protein: CASSLMQGYGYTF
CDR3 DNA: TGTGCCAGCAGCTTAATGCAGGGTTATGGCTACACCTTC
D gene: .
clone size: .
CDR3 length: 13
J gene: TRBJ1-2
V gene: TRBV7-9

CDR3 protein: CASSLTSGTYNEQFF
CDR3 DNA: TGTGCCAGCAGCTTAACGAGCGGGACCTACAATGAGCAGTTCTTC
D gene: TRBD2
clone size: .
CDR3 length: 15
J gene: TRBJ2-1
V gene: TRBV11-2

CDR3 protein: CAITGTEYTGELFF
CDR3 DNA: TGTGCCATCACCGGGACAGAATACACCGGGGAGCTGTTTTTT
D gene: TRBD1
clone size: .
CDR3 length: 14
J gene: TRBJ2-2
V gene: TRBV10-3

CDR3 protein: CASSAATAYGYTF
CDR3 DNA: TGTGCCAGCAGCGCCGCGACAGCGTATGGCTACACCTTC
D gene: .
clone size: .
CDR3 length: 13
J gene: TRBJ1-2
V gene: TRBV6-6

CDR3 protein: CASSAVLSPGANVLTF
CDR3 DNA: TGTGCCAGTAGTGCGGTTTTAAGCCCTGGGGCCAACGTCCTGACTTTC
D gene: .
clone size: .
CDR3 length: 16
J gene: TRBJ2-6
V gene: TRBV19

CDR3 protein: CASSPLRAGQSGNTIYF
CDR3 DNA: TGTGCCAGCAGCCCCCTCCGGGCAGGGCAATCTGGAAACACCATATATTTT
D gene: .
clone size: .
CDR3 length: 17
J gene: TRBJ1-3
V gene: TRBV7-2

CDR3 protein: CSTWGTGTKGYTF
CDR3 DNA: TGCAGCACTTGGGGGACAGGGACTAAAGGCTACACCTTC
D gene: TRBD1
clone size: .
CDR3 length: 13
J gene: TRBJ1-2
V gene: TRBV29-1